The 30 T cell receptor beta chains listed next were all sequenced from one sample in a study of T cell responses to AZD1222 COVID-19 vaccine. Clones were sequenced by immunoSEQ multiplex PCR, and TCRdb holds only the in-frame ones, with some missing. The sample lists about 180,000 clones; approximately 86% were seen once. The sequenced sample was peripheral blood, obtained on day 0 of AZD1222 vaccination. The receptors were sampled from an adult in good health.

The gene calls are TRBV15 and TRBJ2-7, with D perhaps TRBD1 (5 bases). Germline lookup yields CDR1 LNHNV and CDR2 YYDKDF (reference sequence). The length of the CDR3 is 12 residues. Trimming pared 2 bases from V and 6 bases from J, leaving 8 bases between. The CDR3 protein is CATSRPQGEQYF. The CDR3 bases are TGTGCCACCAGCAGACCCCAGGGCGAGCAGTACTTC. Drawing the rest from reference TRBV15 and TRBJ2-7, the complete variable domain is DAMVIQNPRYQVTQFGKPVTLSCSQTLNHNVMYWYQQKSSQAPKLLFHYYDKDFNNEADTPDNFQSRRPNTSFCFLDIRSPGLGDTAMYLCATSRPQGEQYFGPGTRLTVT.

The chain uses TRBV7-7 and TRBJ2-2, with D unclear. CDR1 is SSHAT and CDR2 is FNYEAQ in the germline V gene (reference sequence). This CDR3 region has 14 residues. Between the trimmed V and J ends, which lost 1 base and 3 bases, there was a span of 6 bases. This CDR3 is CASSLGPHTGELFF. The CDR3 coding sequence is TGTGCCAGCAGCTTAGGGCCGCACACCGGGGAGCTGTTTTTT.

This clone occurred a few times. V is TRBV4-3 and J is TRBJ1-6; TRBD1 matches 7 bases. Germline values: CDR1 LGHNA, CDR2 YSLEER. With V trimmed by 0 bases and J by 7 bases, 9 bases remained unmatched. This CDR3 region has 17 residues. The CDR3 here is CASSQDPVTGLNSPLHF. CDR3 DNA: TGCGCCAGCAGCCAAGATCCGGTGACAGGGTTGAATTCACCCCTCCACTTT.

The J gene is TRBJ1-1, the V gene TRBV5-5, with 7 nucleotides matching TRBD1. V lost 0 bases, J lost 4 bases, and 6 bases stayed unmatched. The CDR3 loop spans 15 amino acids. Germline CDR1 SGHKS, CDR2 YYEKEE (reference sequence). The CDR3 spells CASSLEQGQGTEAFF. The CDR3 region has the DNA TGTGCCAGCAGCTTGGAACAGGGGCAGGGCACTGAAGCTTTCTTT.

This chain links TRBV10-3 with TRBJ2-2; 8 bases line up with TRBD1. Germline V gene sequence: CDR1 ENHRY, CDR2 SYGVKD. This CDR3 is built from 15 residues. After removal of 6 bases from V and 6 bases from J, the junction contained 9 bases not matched to a gene. The CDR3 DNA sequence: TGTGCCATCAGAACCGGGACAGGAGCCGCCGGGGAGCTGTTTTTT. It translates to CAIRTGTGAAGELFF.

V usage is TRBV5-1 and J usage is TRBJ1-2; D is possibly TRBD1 (5 bases). Germline assignment: CDR1 SGHRS and CDR2 YFSETQ. Trimming shortened V by 4 bases and J by 0 bases, and 13 bases separated the two germline ends. The CDR3 runs 15 residues. The DNA of the CDR3 is TGCGCCAGCAGCGGAACGACAGCTCCTAACTATGGCTACACCTTC. This sequence encodes CASSGTTAPNYGYTF.

The chain employs TRBV5-5 and TRBJ2-5; no clear D. The CDR3 covers 14 residues. V lost 0 bases and J 1 base, leaving 7 bases between the germline ends. The germline gives CDR1 SGHKS, CDR2 YYEKEE (reference sequence). CDR3 loop: CASSLVGSQETQYF. In nucleotides, the CDR3 is TGTGCCAGCAGCTTGGTGGGCAGCCAAGAGACCCAGTACTTC.

The V and J genes are TRBV6-5 and TRBJ2-6; unclear D gene. Trimming pared 6 bases from V and 0 bases from J, leaving 9 bases between. Germline assignment: CDR1 MNHEY and CDR2 SVGAGI. The CDR3 is made up of 15 amino acids. The CDR3 DNA sequence: TGTGCCAGCAGCAACAGCGTCTCTGGGGCCAACGTCCTGACTTTC. It is translated as CASSNSVSGANVLTF.

This chain connects TRBV25-1 to TRBJ1-1, with 8 bases fitting TRBD1. After removal of 8 bases from V and 1 base from J, the junction contained 3 bases not matched to a gene. Germline CDR1 MGHDK, CDR2 SYGVNS. This CDR3 spans 13 amino acids. The DNA for the CDR3 is TGTGCCAGCGCGGGACAGGCGAACACTGAAGCTTTCTTT. This codes for CASAGQANTEAFF. Using reference TRBV25-1 and TRBJ1-1 for the parts outside the CDR3, the full variable domain is EADIYQTPRYLVIGTGKKITLECSQTMGHDKMYWYQQDPGMELHLIHYSYGVNSTEKGDLSSESTVSRIRTEHFPLTLESARPSHTSQYLCASAGQANTEAFFGQGTRLTVV.

This rearrangement joins TRBV5-1 to TRBJ2-5, with TRBD1 identical over 8 bases. CDR3 length: 15 residues. The trim removed 4 bases at V and 5 bases at J, leaving 10 bases unmatched. Germline V gives CDR1 SGHRS, CDR2 YFSETQ. For the CDR3, the DNA is TGCGCCAGCAGCCCCGGCCCAGGGGGCAGGGAGACCCAGTACTTC. It yields the protein CASSPGPGGRETQYF.

The V call is TRBV2, the J call TRBJ2-3; no reliable D call. Germline values: CDR1 SNHLY, CDR2 FYNNEI. The V end lost 7 bases, the J end lost 3 bases, and 11 bases lay between the germline ends. This CDR3 spans 13 amino acids. The CDR3 loop is CASTRLITDTQYF. CDR3 nucleotide sequence: TGTGCCAGCACCCGGCTGATAACAGATACGCAGTATTTT.

V gene TRBV10-1 combines with J gene TRBJ2-7, with D possibly being TRBD1 (5 bases). In germline, CDR1 is WNHNN, CDR2 SYGVQD (reference sequence). The CDR3 runs to 13 residues. The germline V and J ends were trimmed by 4 bases and 5 bases, with 12 bases remaining between them. The CDR3 sequence: CASSGGRADEQYF. Here the CDR3 DNA reads TGCGCCAGCAGTGGGGGCAGGGCGGACGAGCAGTACTTC.

V gene TRBV21-1 combines with J gene TRBJ1-1. TRBV21-1 is tagged as a pseudogene. The CDR3 loop spans 13 amino acids. CDR3 region: CASSKAGNTEAFF. The CDR3 DNA reads as TGTGCCAGCAGCAAAGCGGGGAACACTGAAGCTTTCTTT.

The chain carries TRBV19 and TRBJ1-5, with D hard to call. Germline loops: CDR1 LNHDA, CDR2 SQIVND (reference sequence). The CDR3 runs 13 residues. V was trimmed by 4 bases and J by 8 bases, leaving 12 bases between them. The CDR3 coding sequence is TGTGCCAGTAGTACCTCCCCTGGAAAGCCCCAGCATTTT. It specifies CASSTSPGKPQHF.

The chain links TRBV5-4 to TRBJ1-6; 8 bases are a match to TRBD1. The CDR3 extends over 14 amino acids. Germline CDR1 and CDR2: SGHNT and YYREEE (reference sequence). Losses at the gene ends were 4 bases for V and 6 bases for J; bases not matched to a gene: 3. CDR3 region: CASSADRGNSPLHF. The CDR3, as DNA: TGTGCCAGCAGCGCCGACAGGGGTAATTCACCCCTCCACTTT.

V gene TRBV20-1 combines with J gene TRBJ2-7; D is undetermined. Germline lookup yields CDR1 DFQATT and CDR2 SNEGSKA (reference sequence). V lost 3 bases to trimming and J lost 3 bases, with 6 bases between them. CDR3 size: 11 residues. CDR3 residues: CSARFGYEQYF. The CDR3 bases are TGCAGTGCTAGGTTCGGCTACGAGCAGTACTTC.

This clone was recorded only once. The rearrangement joins TRBV10-2 to TRBJ1-2; possibly TRBD1 for D (5 bases). Trimming stripped 2 bases from V and 8 bases from J, with 9 bases between. Germline V gene data show CDR1 as WSHSY and CDR2 as SAAADI. The CDR3 sequence is 12 residues long. The DNA of the CDR3 is TGCGCCAGCAGTGAGGGCACAGGCGGCTACACCTTC. Residues: CASSEGTGGYTF.

V is TRBV2 and J is TRBJ2-1, with D perhaps TRBD1 or TRBD2 (5 bases each). Trimming left V 4 bases short and J 2 bases short, with 15 bases between. The CDR3 totals 16 residues. The germline CDR1 and CDR2 sequences are SNHLY and FYNNEI. CDR3 residues: CASSVVRGPAYNEQFF. The CDR3 nucleotides are TGTGCCAGCAGTGTGGTCCGGGGCCCTGCCTACAATGAGCAGTTCTTC. Full variable domain (rest looked up from reference TRBV2 and TRBJ2-1): EPEVTQTPSHQVTQMGQEVILRCVPISNHLYFYWYRQILGQKVEFLVSFYNNEISEKSEIFDDQFSVERPDGSNFTLKIRSTKLEDSAMYFCASSVVRGPAYNEQFFGPGTRLTVL.

This clone was recorded a few times. V usage is TRBV19 and J usage is TRBJ1-5; maybe TRBD1 (6 bases). The CDR3 sequence is 13 residues long. Germline V gene sequence: CDR1 LNHDA, CDR2 SQIVND (reference sequence). V shed 9 bases and J shed 1 base, with 10 bases lying between them. CDR3 DNA: TGTGCCAGCACAGGGCGCAGCAATCAGCCCCAGCATTTT. Translating it yields CASTGRSNQPQHF.

V gene TRBV7-9 combines with J gene TRBJ1-1; the match to TRBD1 covers 7 bases. This CDR3 comprises 14 residues. V shed 6 bases, J shed 0 bases, and the junction held 4 bases outside the gene matches. The germline gives CDR1 SEHNR, CDR2 FQNEAQ (reference sequence). CDR3: CASRSGGMNTEAFF. The CDR3 DNA is TGTGCCAGCAGATCAGGGGGAATGAACACTGAAGCTTTCTTT. The variable domain in full, with the rest retrieved from reference TRBV7-9 and TRBJ1-1, is DTGVSQNPRHKITKRGQNVTFRCDPISEHNRLYWYRQTLGQGPEFLTYFQNEAQLEKSRLLSDRFSAERPKGSFSTLEIQRTEQGDSAMYLCASRSGGMNTEAFFGQGTRLTVV.

The CDR3 sequence is CASSQDRGNSPLHF. Written as DNA, the CDR3 is TGCGCCAGCAGCCAAGATAGGGGTAATTCACCCCTCCACTTT. V is TRBV4-1 and J is TRBJ1-6; a weak D match, TRBD1 (5 bases). The CDR3 spans 14 residues. With 0 bases removed from V and 6 bases from J, the gap between germline ends came to 6 bases. Germline V gene data show CDR1 as MGHRA and CDR2 as YSYEKL.

The chain links TRBV29-1 to TRBJ1-1; D is uncertain. With 1 base removed from V and 0 bases from J, the gap between germline ends came to 9 bases. The CDR3 runs 14 residues. Germline CDR1 SQVTM, CDR2 ANQGSEA. The CDR3 region is CSVEGRAMNTEAFF. In nucleotides, the CDR3 is TGCAGCGTTGAAGGGCGGGCTATGAACACTGAAGCTTTCTTT.

The rearrangement links TRBV30 to TRBJ2-2, with D perhaps matching TRBD1 (6 bases). The V and J ends lost 2 bases and 1 base respectively, with 11 bases between them. Looked up from germline, CDR1 is GTSNPN and CDR2 is SVGIG (reference sequence). This CDR3 has 15 amino acids. The DNA for the CDR3 is TGTGCCTGGAGTAAGACAGGTGGGAACACCGGGGAGCTGTTTTTT. Its protein is CAWSKTGGNTGELFF.

The J gene is TRBJ2-6, the V gene TRBV7-2; possibly TRBD2 for D (6 bases). In germline, CDR1 is SGHTA, CDR2 FQGNSA. V dropped 0 bases and J dropped 5 bases, with 8 bases sitting between them. CDR3 length equals 15 residues. The CDR3 DNA follows: TGTGCCAGCAGCTTAGCAGGGAGGAGGGCCAACGTCCTGACTTTC. Protein: CASSLAGRRANVLTF.

V is TRBV30 and J is TRBJ1-6; D unclear. CDR3 length: 17 amino acids. The V and J ends lost 0 bases and 0 bases respectively, with 12 bases between them. Per germline, CDR1 GTSNPN and CDR2 SVGIG (reference sequence). CDR3 sequence: CAWSVVRASSYNSPLHF. CDR3 DNA: TGTGCCTGGAGTGTTGTAAGGGCTAGCTCCTATAATTCACCCCTCCACTTT.

V and J are TRBV28 and TRBJ1-5; D unclear. With 8 bases removed from V and 5 bases from J, the gap between germline ends came to 16 bases. The length of the CDR3 is 14 residues. Germline CDR1 is MDHEN and CDR2 is SYDVKM. Written as DNA, the CDR3 is TGTGCCAGCCGACCTTCCGTAAGGGATCAGCCCCAGCATTTT. This translates into CASRPSVRDQPQHF.

The V call is TRBV28, the J call TRBJ2-5; 9 nucleotides line up with TRBD2. Germline assignment: CDR1 MDHEN and CDR2 SYDVKM. The CDR3 contains 13 residues. J lost 4 bases, V lost 7 bases, and 4 bases had no gene match. The CDR3 coding sequence is TGTGCCAGCACGATTAGCGGGGGAGAGACCCAGTACTTC. Translation gives CASTISGGETQYF.

V gene TRBV5-1 combines with J gene TRBJ2-7; a weak D match, TRBD2 (7 bases). Trimming left V 4 bases short and J 4 bases short, with 18 bases between. Germline V gene lookup returns CDR1 SGHRS and CDR2 YFSETQ. The CDR3 sequence is 15 residues long. The CDR3 here is CASSPRWGGPYEQYF. CDR3 sequence (DNA): TGCGCCAGCAGCCCGCGATGGGGGGGGCCTTACGAGCAGTACTTC. Drawing the rest from reference TRBV5-1 and TRBJ2-7, the complete variable domain is KAGVTQTPRYLIKTRGQQVTLSCSPISGHRSVSWYQQTPGQGLQFLFEYFSETQRNKGNFPGRFSGRQFSNSRSEMNVSTLELGDSALYLCASSPRWGGPYEQYFGPGTRLTVT.

This clone showed up just once. This rearrangement joins TRBV28 to TRBJ1-2; 9 positions agree with TRBD1. V trimming: 5 bases; J trimming: 3 bases; junction bases outside the gene matches: 7. This CDR3 has 15 amino acids. Germline loops: CDR1 MDHEN, CDR2 SYDVKM. CDR3 sequence: CASSMDRGGYYGYTF. In nucleotides, the CDR3 is TGTGCCAGCAGTATGGACAGGGGAGGGTACTATGGCTACACCTTC.

This clone has only a few counts. The chain uses TRBV7-9 and TRBJ2-7; weak D call: TRBD1 (5 bases). The CDR3 has 14 amino acids. Per germline, CDR1 SEHNR and CDR2 FQNEAQ (reference sequence). The germline V and J ends were trimmed by 4 bases and 2 bases, with 12 bases remaining between them. The CDR3 sequence is CASSSYRHTYEQYF. In nucleotides, the CDR3 is TGTGCCAGCAGCTCATACAGGCATACCTACGAGCAGTACTTC. Together with reference TRBV7-9 and TRBJ2-7, the CDR3 gives the full variable domain: DTGVSQNPRHKITKRGQNVTFRCDPISEHNRLYWYRQTLGQGPEFLTYFQNEAQLEKSRLLSDRFSAERPKGSFSTLEIQRTEQGDSAMYLCASSSYRHTYEQYFGPGTRLTVT.